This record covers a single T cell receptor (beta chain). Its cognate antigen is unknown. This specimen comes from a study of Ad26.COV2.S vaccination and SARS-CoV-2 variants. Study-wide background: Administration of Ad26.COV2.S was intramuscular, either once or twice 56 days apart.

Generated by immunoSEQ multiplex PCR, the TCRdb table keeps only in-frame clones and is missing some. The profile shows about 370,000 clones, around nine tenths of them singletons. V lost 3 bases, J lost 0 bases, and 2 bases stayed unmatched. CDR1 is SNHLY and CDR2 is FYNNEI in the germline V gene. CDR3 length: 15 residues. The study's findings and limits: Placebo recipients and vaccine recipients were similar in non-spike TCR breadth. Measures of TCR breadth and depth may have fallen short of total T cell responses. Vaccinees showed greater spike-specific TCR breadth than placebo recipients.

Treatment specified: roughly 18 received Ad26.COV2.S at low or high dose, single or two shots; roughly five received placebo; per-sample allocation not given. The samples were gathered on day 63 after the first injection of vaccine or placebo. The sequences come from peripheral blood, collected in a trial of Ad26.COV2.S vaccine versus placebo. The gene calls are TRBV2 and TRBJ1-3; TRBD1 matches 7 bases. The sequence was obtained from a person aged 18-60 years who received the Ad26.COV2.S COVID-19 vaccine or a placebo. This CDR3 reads CASSDRTGSGNTIYF. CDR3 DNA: TGTGCCAGCAGTGACCGGACAGGCTCTGGAAACACCATATATTTT.